The clone carrying this T cell receptor (beta chain) was counted many times. The TCR beta CDR3 regions underwent amplification from RNA transcripts. HTBI primers served in a first-round RT-PCR, which a second-round multiplex PCR followed. TCRdb independently ran MiXCR on the multiplex PCR reads; one entry per CDR3 protein. Of 500,000 to 600,000 distinct CDR3 sequences listed, under 40% are singletons. Looked up from germline, CDR1 is SNHLY and CDR2 is FYNNEI. V dropped 4 bases and J dropped 7 bases, with 7 bases sitting between them. CDR3 length: 11 amino acids. This sample is drawn from a study of Graves' ophthalmopathy and Graves' hyperthyroidism.

The rearrangement uses TRBV2 and TRBJ1-1; possible D gene TRBD1, 5 bases. The receptor's source is an adult man with Graves' hyperthyroidism. The sample was peripheral blood or thyroid tissue (not recorded which). Here the CDR3 DNA reads TGTGCCAGCAGTGGGGACGGTGAAGCTTTCTTT. It yields the protein CASSGDGEAFF. The full variable domain, in which reference TRBV2 and TRBJ1-1 provide the parts outside the CDR3, is EPEVTQTPSHQVTQMGQEVILRCVPISNHLYFYWYRQILGQKVEFLVSFYNNEISEKSEIFDDQFSVERPDGSNFTLKIRSTKLEDSAMYFCASSGDGEAFFGQGTRLTVV.